This T cell receptor (beta chain) was observed in a study of cytomegalovirus exposure and HLA in healthy donors (dated by TCRdb to about 2017). General notes on the study: A later analysis indicated that the 120 or so validation repertoires were generated on the platform also employed for the approximately 690 repertoires of the first cohort. The study aimed to test whether signatures of past pathogen exposure could be identified by cataloging public T cell receptors. Along with the roughly 670-subject first cohort, a separate validation cohort of roughly 110 different subjects was used. High-throughput TCR immunosequencing, statistical association of individual TCRs with disease status, and machine learning were combined to predict cytomegalovirus infection status.

Separate from the approximately 700-subject first cohort, the validation cohort of roughly 110 subjects was the group to which the donors belonged. To note about this clone: The specificity of this receptor is unknown. No base qualities exist here, and no much larger clone lies one base off it.

The protocol used for the library was the immunoSEQ multiplex PCR assay. Processing in the source paper ran as follows. To diagnose cytomegalovirus status from the catalog of TCR beta chain sequences, a statistical classification framework was built. TCRdb stores this immuneACCESS table with in-frame sequences only. Part of the clones is absent; in the studies checked, under half of the shortfall reflects unresolved V genes, and no reason is known for the rest. V and J calls and clone size are as listed in that table; D and trimming were resolved from the DNA. The sample records over 150,000 clones, roughly 90% of which are singletons. The ten largest clones take up 20% to 25% of the sample. The study at large found these results: Three of the identified cytomegalovirus-associated TCR beta chains were confirmed in vitro to be specific for cytomegalovirus antigens. The classifier was reported to diagnose cytomegalovirus status with high specificity and sensitivity in both the original and validation cohorts. It was suggested by the authors that the approach could potentially be generalized to other disease states and immunological phenotypes. A later analysis found that TCRs clustered in the first cohort also tended to co-occur in the approximately 120 validation repertoires, with 90% to 95% of cluster scores above 0. In the study, approximately 160 TCR beta chains were listed as associated with cytomegalovirus. A later analysis lacked HLA typing for the validation cohort, so it scored co-occurrence in that cohort across all 130 or so repertoires. Across donors, most TCR sequences were observed very rarely, whereas some public TCRs were present in many individuals.

From the germline V gene, CDR1 is SGDLS and CDR2 is YYNGEE. The CDR3 covers 16 residues, taking in both the cysteine and the phenylalanine. Only CDR3 DNA remains: 48 bases, in frame from the first base. The germline V end is reduced by 2 bases and the J end by 6 bases; junction bases left unmatched: 5. The V and J genes are TRBV9 and TRBJ2-2; TRBD2 aligns with 12 central bases. The sample consisted of PBMCs. The TCR comes from a young man in good health and CMV-seropositive. The nucleotide sequence is given as TGTGCCAGCAGCGTGGCTAGCGGGGGGGCGTCCGGGGAGCTGTTTTTT. Its product reads: CASSVASGGASGELFF.